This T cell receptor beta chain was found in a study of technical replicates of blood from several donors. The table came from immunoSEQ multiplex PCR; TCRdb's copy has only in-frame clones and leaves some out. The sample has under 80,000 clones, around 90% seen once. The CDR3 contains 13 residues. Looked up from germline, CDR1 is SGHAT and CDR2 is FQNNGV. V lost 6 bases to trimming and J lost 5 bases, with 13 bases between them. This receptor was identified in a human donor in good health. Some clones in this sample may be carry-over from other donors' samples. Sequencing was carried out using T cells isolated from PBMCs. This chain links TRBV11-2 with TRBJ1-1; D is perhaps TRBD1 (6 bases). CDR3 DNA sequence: TGTGCCAGCAGTCGAAACAGGGTAACTGAAGCTTTCTTT. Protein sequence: CASSRNRVTEAFF.